What follows are 30 T cell receptor beta chains derived from one specimen sequenced in a study of blood T cell repertoires in COVID-19. Using immunoSEQ multiplex PCR, the repertoire was profiled, and TCRdb retains in-frame clones only, with some absent. The table records approximately 150,000 clones, 80% of them present only once. Sequencing input: PBMCs or T cells enriched from blood (not recorded which). The receptors stem from a man in his forties who had recovered from COVID-19.

This sequence joins TRBV25-1 and TRBJ1-2, with TRBD1 identical over 8 bases. There are 15 residues in the CDR3. Germline assignment: CDR1 MGHDK and CDR2 SYGVNS. After removal of 1 base from V and 4 bases from J, the junction contained 5 bases not matched to a gene. The CDR3: CASSESPTGAYGYTF. The CDR3 DNA is TGTGCCAGCAGTGAATCCCCGACAGGGGCCTATGGCTACACCTTC.

The V gene is TRBV27, the J gene TRBJ2-7; tentative D call: TRBD1 (5 bases). Trimming removed 6 bases at V and 2 bases at J, with 11 bases between. CDR1 and CDR2 from the germline V gene are MNHEY and SMNVEV (reference sequence). There are 13 residues in the CDR3. CDR3 in amino acids: CASSPSGTYEQYV. CDR3 DNA: TGTGCCAGCAGCCCCTCAGGGACCTACGAGCAGTACGTC.

This clone appeared a single time. The chain joins TRBV11-2 to TRBJ2-7, with TRBD1 matching over 7 bases. Trimming removed 6 bases from V and 4 bases from J; junction bases left unmatched: 6. The CDR3 covers 13 residues. The germline CDR1 and CDR2 sequences are SGHAT and FQNNGV. As DNA, the CDR3 is TGTGCCAGCAGTTGGGACAGACAATACGAGCAGTACTTC. Translating gives CASSWDRQYEQYF. The entire variable domain, with the rest obtained from reference TRBV11-2 and TRBJ2-7, is as follows: EAGVAQSPRYKIIEKRQSVAFWCNPISGHATLYWYQQILGQGPKLLIQFQNNGVVDDSQLPKDRFSAERLKGVDSTLKIQPAKLEDSAVYLCASSWDRQYEQYFGPGTRLTVT.

The genes are TRBV12-3 or TRBV12-4 and TRBJ1-5; possible D gene TRBD1, 6 bases. The CDR3 has 13 residues. V lost 6 bases, J lost 4 bases, and 10 bases lay in between. CDR3 bases: TGTGCCAGCAGCAGCCAGGGGAATCAGCCCCAGCATTTT. Translating gives CASSSQGNQPQHF.

This clone occurred a few times. The rearrangement links TRBV29-1 to TRBJ1-2, with TRBD1 identical over 7 bases. This CDR3 region has 14 residues. The germline gives CDR1 SQVTM, CDR2 ANQGSEA. V shed 5 bases and J 3 bases; nucleotides not matched to a gene: 9. Here the CDR3 reads CSVPGGATYYGYTF. CDR3 bases: TGCAGCGTTCCAGGGGGAGCCACTTACTATGGCTACACCTTC.

This chain uses TRBV11-3 with TRBJ2-2, with a possible D match to TRBD1 (5 bases). The CDR3 totals 15 residues. Trimming cost V 7 bases and J 2 bases, with 14 bases left between them. CDR1 is SGHNT, CDR2 YENEEA, per germline. CDR3 residues: CASTLGQGNTGELFF. The DNA of the CDR3 is TGTGCCAGCACCCTGGGTCAGGGCAACACCGGGGAGCTGTTTTTT. Full variable domain (outside the CDR3, taken from reference TRBV11-3 and TRBJ2-2): EAGVVQSPRYKIIEKKQPVAFWCNPISGHNTLYWYLQNLGQGPELLIRYENEEAVDDSQLPKDRFSAERLKGVDSTLKIQPAELGDSAVYLCASTLGQGNTGELFFGEGSRLTVL.

This clone was seen a handful of times. This chain joins TRBV5-8 and TRBJ1-2; D uncertain. Germline CDR1 SGHTS, CDR2 YDEGEE. V was shortened by 3 bases and J by 8 bases, with 8 bases between the two germline ends. The CDR3 is 11 residues long. CDR3 bases: TGTGCCAGCAGCTACTCGAGGGGCTACACCTTC. Translated, it gives CASSYSRGYTF.

This clone was seen once. The V and J genes are TRBV18 and TRBJ2-5, with TRBD2 matching over 8 bases. Trimming took 2 bases from V and 1 from J; bases not matched to a gene: 3. Germline CDR1 KGHSH, CDR2 LQKENI. The CDR3 consists of 15 residues. The DNA for the CDR3 is TGTGCCAGCTCACCAAATCGGGGGGGCCAAGAGACCCAGTACTTC. Protein sequence: CASSPNRGGQETQYF.

This chain joins TRBV3-1 (or the pseudogene TRBV3-2) and TRBJ2-3, with 7 bases identical to TRBD2. V trimming: 4 bases; J trimming: 2 bases; junction bases outside the gene matches: 3. Per the germline V gene, CDR1 is LGHDT and CDR2 is YNNKEL (reference sequence). The CDR3 runs to 14 residues. The CDR3 loop reads CASSRGGNTDTQYF. CDR3 coding DNA: TGTGCCAGCAGCCGGGGGGGGAACACAGATACGCAGTATTTT.

The rearrangement uses TRBV30 and TRBJ1-1; TRBD1 is a possible D gene (5 bases). V was shortened by 5 bases and J by 6 bases, with 13 bases between the two germline ends. The CDR3 spans 12 residues. Looked up from germline, CDR1 is GTSNPN and CDR2 is SVGIG (reference sequence). CDR3 protein: CAWGQTGAEAFF. The CDR3 coding sequence is TGTGCCTGGGGGCAAACAGGCGCTGAAGCTTTCTTT.

The V and J genes are TRBV11-2 and TRBJ2-7; 8 positions agree with TRBD1. Germline trimming cut 2 bases from V and 2 bases from J; bases unmatched to any gene: 5. This CDR3 has 15 amino acids. Per the germline V gene, CDR1 is SGHAT and CDR2 is FQNNGV. The CDR3 DNA sequence: TGTGCCAGCAGCTTAACCGGGACAGGTCCCTACGAGCAGTACTTC. It yields the protein CASSLTGTGPYEQYF.

This rearrangement joins TRBV19 to TRBJ1-1; D is undetermined. Germline CDR1 LNHDA, CDR2 SQIVND (reference sequence). This CDR3 has 13 amino acids. V was trimmed by 0 bases and J by 3 bases, leaving 5 bases between them. The DNA for the CDR3 is TGTGCCAGTAGTATAGAGGCGGACACTGAAGCTTTCTTT. It yields the protein CASSIEADTEAFF.

This clone was observed a few times. This specimen includes other DNA sequences encoding the same CDR3. V is TRBV7-9 and J is TRBJ1-6; D uncertain. The CDR3 contains 15 residues. CDR1 and CDR2 from the germline V gene are SEHNR and FQNEAQ (reference sequence). With 5 bases removed from V and 1 base from J, the gap between germline ends came to 9 bases. The CDR3 coding sequence is TGTGCCAGCAGCCCCGGGGAGTCCTATAATTCACCCCTCCACTTT. The encoded protein is CASSPGESYNSPLHF.

The chain combines TRBV12-3 or TRBV12-4 with TRBJ1-2; no firm D call. V was shortened by 3 bases and J by 4 bases, with 6 bases between the two germline ends. CDR3 size: 12 residues. The CDR3 reads CASSFNTYGYTF. The CDR3 DNA sequence: TGTGCCAGCAGTTTTAACACCTATGGCTACACCTTC.

J is TRBJ2-5 and V is TRBV5-1; 8 bases line up with TRBD2. Germline CDR1 is SGHRS and CDR2 is YFSETQ. V was clipped by 0 bases and J by 2 bases; unmatched bases: 3. CDR3 length: 15 residues. The CDR3: CASSLVPSGQETQYF. The CDR3 DNA reads as TGCGCCAGCAGCTTGGTCCCTAGCGGGCAAGAGACCCAGTACTTC.

This rearrangement joins TRBV30 to TRBJ1-2; perhaps TRBD1 as D (5 bases). Germline V gives CDR1 GTSNPN, CDR2 SVGIG (reference sequence). V dropped 8 bases and J dropped 8 bases, with 15 bases sitting between them. The CDR3 covers 11 residues. The CDR3: CAATGGVGYTF. The CDR3, as DNA: TGTGCCGCTACCGGGGGGGTAGGCTACACCTTC.

The chain is built from TRBV7-2 and TRBJ2-7, with 8 positions matching TRBD2. Germline lookup yields CDR1 SGHTA and CDR2 FQGNSA. V lost 5 bases, J lost 5 bases, and 20 bases stayed unmatched. The CDR3 loop spans 18 amino acids. The chain's CDR3 is CASSAIPGTRGPPDEQYV. In DNA form, the CDR3 reads TGTGCCAGCAGCGCCATCCCCGGGACTAGAGGCCCCCCCGACGAGCAGTACGTC.

This sequence joins TRBV24-1 and TRBJ2-1; TRBD1 might be the D (5 bases). Trimming took off 5 bases at V and 2 bases at J, with 9 bases between the two ends. CDR3 length equals 14 residues. The germline gives CDR1 KGHDR, CDR2 SFDVKD. DNA for the CDR3: TGTGCCACCAGTGCCAGGGATACCTACAATGAGCAGTTCTTC. Translating gives CATSARDTYNEQFF.

The chain is built from TRBV7-8 and TRBJ2-7; TRBD2 matches at 8 bases. Per germline, CDR1 SGHVS and CDR2 FQNEAQ. The CDR3 runs 16 residues. J lost 0 bases, V lost 1 base, and 5 bases had no gene match. The CDR3 DNA reads TGTGCCAGCAGCTTAGATCGAGCGGGGGCCTCCTACGAGCAGTACTTC. This encodes CASSLDRAGASYEQYF.

This clone was seen only a few times. V usage is TRBV10-2 and J usage is TRBJ1-6; D unclear. This CDR3 is built from 13 residues. The V and J ends lost 8 bases and 8 bases respectively, with 13 bases between them. From germline, CDR1 is WSHSY and CDR2 SAAADI. Here the CDR3 DNA reads TGCGCCAGCTCCGGCGGAGGATATTCACCCCTCCACTTT. The encoded protein is CASSGGGYSPLHF.

The V call is TRBV6-5, the J call TRBJ2-1, with 8 bases aligning to TRBD1. The CDR3 contains 15 residues. V shed 0 bases, J shed 4 bases, and the junction held 2 bases outside the gene matches. Germline V lookup: CDR1 MNHEY, CDR2 SVGAGI. The DNA of the CDR3 is TGTGCCAGCAGTTACTCACGGACAGGGTACAATGAGCAGTTCTTC. Its translation: CASSYSRTGYNEQFF.

With respect to this clone: The sample has other DNA sequences that encode this CDR3 too. The chain has TRBV7-9 and TRBJ1-5; no definite D call. The CDR3 extends over 13 amino acids. V was shortened by 1 base and J by 4 bases, with 5 bases between the two germline ends. In germline, CDR1 is SEHNR, CDR2 FQNEAQ (reference sequence). In nucleotides, the CDR3 is TGTGCCAGCAGCTTAGGTCAGAATCAGCCCCAGCATTTT. Encoded protein: CASSLGQNQPQHF. Looking up the rest from reference TRBV7-9 and TRBJ1-5 gives the full variable domain: DTGVSQNPRHKITKRGQNVTFRCDPISEHNRLYWYRQTLGQGPEFLTYFQNEAQLEKSRLLSDRFSAERPKGSFSTLEIQRTEQGDSAMYLCASSLGQNQPQHFGDGTRLSIL.

The chain is built from TRBV10-1 and TRBJ1-3; D is unclear. The CDR3 has 14 amino acids. V shed 2 bases and J shed 0 bases, with 5 bases lying between them. Germline lookup yields CDR1 WNHNN and CDR2 SYGVQD (reference sequence). The CDR3 DNA reads as TGCGCCAGCAGTGAGAATCTCTCTGGAAACACCATATATTTT. It specifies CASSENLSGNTIYF.

This chain joins TRBV11-3 and TRBJ1-1; TRBD1 agrees at 7 bases. This CDR3 has 15 amino acids. Germline CDR1 SGHNT, CDR2 YENEEA. The junction had 6 bases not matched to a gene; V was cut back by 0 bases and J by 5 bases. CDR3 bases: TGTGCCAGCAGCTTAGAGAGGGGGCGGAAGACTGAAGCTTTCTTT. Translation: CASSLERGRKTEAFF.

The chain recombines TRBV5-4 with TRBJ1-1; D unresolved. V shed 1 base and J shed 3 bases, with 7 bases lying between them. This CDR3 is 13 amino acids long. Germline lookup yields CDR1 SGHNT and CDR2 YYREEE (reference sequence). The CDR3, as DNA: TGTGCCAGCAGCTTGAGCGGGGACACTGAAGCTTTCTTT. Protein product: CASSLSGDTEAFF.

The CDR3 DNA follows: TGCGCCAGCAGCTTGTCTGAGCCTATCTCTGGAAACACCATATATTTT. Translating it yields CASSLSEPISGNTIYF. The chain has TRBV5-1 and TRBJ1-3; no firm D call. CDR3 length equals 16 residues. CDR1 is SGHRS and CDR2 is YFSETQ in the germline V gene. Trimming cost V 1 base and J 0 bases, with 11 bases left between them.

V gene TRBV12-3 or TRBV12-4 combines with J gene TRBJ1-5; 7 positions match TRBD1. V lost 6 bases and J lost 16; bases outside the gene matches: 12. The CDR3 covers 12 residues. This chain's CDR3 is CASSPQGKARHF. As DNA, the CDR3 is TGTGCCAGCAGCCCACAGGGGAAGGCCCGTCATTTT.

This chain joins TRBV11-3 and TRBJ1-4, with 7 bases that match TRBD1. The CDR3 spans 17 residues. Germline CDR1 is SGHNT and CDR2 is YENEEA. V was clipped by 5 bases and J by 0 bases; unmatched bases: 9. CDR3 sequence (DNA): TGTGCCAGCAGCCTCGGAGTGGGGACAGCAACTAATGAAAAACTGTTTTTT. The encoded protein is CASSLGVGTATNEKLFF.

V and J are TRBV11-2 and TRBJ1-3; TRBD1 is a possible D gene (6 bases). CDR1 SGHAT and CDR2 FQNNGV come from the germline V gene. V was pared by 0 bases and J by 2 bases, with 8 bases between. There are 15 residues in the CDR3. DNA for the CDR3: TGTGCCAGCAGCTTAGAGGGGGCTCCTGGAAACACCATATATTTT. Translating gives CASSLEGAPGNTIYF.

V is TRBV3-1 (or the pseudogene TRBV3-2) and J is TRBJ2-3; 15 positions agree with TRBD2. This CDR3 is 19 amino acids long. Germline CDR1 LGHDT, CDR2 YNNKEL (reference sequence). J was trimmed by 4 bases and V by 0 bases; bases with no gene match: 8. The CDR3 DNA sequence: TGTGCCAGCAGCCAAGATACCGGGACTAGCGGGGGGATAGCAGATACGCAGTATTTT. Its translation is CASSQDTGTSGGIADTQYF.